A selection of T cell receptor beta chains follows, all from one sample in a study of Ad26.COV2.S vaccination and SARS-CoV-2 variants. Only in-frame clones appear in the TCRdb table, and some are missing; sequencing was by immunoSEQ multiplex PCR. The sample shows 300,000 to 450,000 clones, just over 90% of them seen only once. The sequenced sample was peripheral blood, obtained after recovery from COVID-19. The receptors shown here come from a human donor who had recovered from COVID-19. The CDR3 runs from the conserved cysteine through the conserved F or W. A D gene is named only where the DNA matches it firmly.

CDR3	DNA	V	J	D
CASSQDPTRAGELFF	TGTGCCAGCAGCCAAGATCCCACGAGGGCGGGGGAGCTGTTTTTT	TRBV4-2	TRBJ2-2	.
CASSIDGLNTEAFF	TGTGCCAGTAGTATAGACGGGCTCAACACTGAAGCTTTCTTT	TRBV19	TRBJ1-1	.
CASSASTGQGGNQPQHF	TGTGCCAGCAGCGCCTCAACGGGCCAGGGAGGCAATCAGCCCCAGCATTTT	TRBV5-4	TRBJ1-5	.
CASSARDKRDTDTQYF	TGTGCCAGCAGCGCACGGGACAAGCGGGACACAGATACGCAGTATTTT	TRBV9	TRBJ2-3	.
CASSRGRRETQYF	TGTGCCAGCAGCAGGGGGAGGCGAGAGACCCAGTACTTC	TRBV9	TRBJ2-5	.
CASSFSGYSNQPQHF	TGTGCCAGCAGCTTTTCGGGGTATAGCAATCAGCCCCAGCATTTT	TRBV5-6	TRBJ1-5	.
CASSQQGIYEQYF	TGTGCCAGCAGCCAACAAGGGATCTACGAGCAGTACTTC	TRBV14	TRBJ2-7	.
CASSPPHRPFYEQYF	TGTGCCAGCTCACCACCCCACCGGCCCTTCTACGAGCAGTACTTC	TRBV18	TRBJ2-7	.
CASSQESISINEQFF	TGTGCCAGCAGCCAGGAAAGTATCTCCATCAATGAGCAGTTCTTC	TRBV3-1/TRBV3-2	TRBJ2-1	.
CSTTGGGRVETQYF	TGCAGCACTACCGGCGGGGGGAGGGTGGAGACCCAGTACTTC	TRBV29-1	TRBJ2-5	TRBD2
CASRALGGLIGYTF	TGTGCCAGCCGGGCGTTGGGGGGTTTAATCGGCTACACCTTC	TRBV2	TRBJ1-2	.
CASSQVVQGNEQFF	TGTGCCAGCAGCCAAGTAGTCCAGGGCAATGAGCAGTTCTTC	TRBV3-1/TRBV3-2	TRBJ2-1	.
CASSNRVLQPQHF	TGCGCCAGCAGCAACAGGGTTCTTCAGCCCCAGCATTTT	TRBV4-1	TRBJ1-5	.
CASSLRNGELFF	TGTGCCAGCAGCCTAAGGAACGGGGAGCTGTTTTTT	TRBV7-2	TRBJ2-2	.
CAISESGGGEYEQYF	TGTGCCATCAGTGAGTCGGGGGGAGGGGAATACGAGCAGTACTTC	TRBV10-3	TRBJ2-7	TRBD2
CASSVARTGNTEAFF	TGTGCCAGCAGCGTAGCGAGGACAGGGAACACTGAAGCTTTCTTT	TRBV9	TRBJ1-1	TRBD1
CASSYLGQGSYEQYF	TGTGCCAGCAGTTACCTTGGACAGGGGTCATACGAGCAGTACTTC	TRBV6-5	TRBJ2-7	TRBD1